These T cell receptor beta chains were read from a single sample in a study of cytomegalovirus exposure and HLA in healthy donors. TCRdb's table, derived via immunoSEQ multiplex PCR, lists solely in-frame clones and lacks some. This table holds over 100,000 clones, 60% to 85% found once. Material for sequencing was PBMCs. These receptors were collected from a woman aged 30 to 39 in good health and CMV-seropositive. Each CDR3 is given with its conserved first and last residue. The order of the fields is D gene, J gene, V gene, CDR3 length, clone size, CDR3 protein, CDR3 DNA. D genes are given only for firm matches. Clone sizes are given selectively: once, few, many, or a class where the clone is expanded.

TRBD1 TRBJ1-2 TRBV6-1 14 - CASHDTGTGYGYTF TGTGCCAGCCATGACACCGGGACAGGCTATGGCTACACCTTC
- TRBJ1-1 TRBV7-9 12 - CSSSSQRTEAFF TGTTCCAGCAGCTCGCAGAGGACTGAAGCTTTCTTT
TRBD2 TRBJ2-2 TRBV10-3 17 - CAITYPTSGTLPGELFF TGTGCCATCACATATCCGACTAGCGGGACCTTACCCGGGGAGCTGTTTTTT
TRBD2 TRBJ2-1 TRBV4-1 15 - CASSQTSGEYNEQFF TGCGCCAGCAGCCAGACTAGCGGGGAGTACAATGAGCAGTTCTTC
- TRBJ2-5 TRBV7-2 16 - CASSPKRGSPQETQYF TGTGCCAGCAGCCCCAAAAGGGGCTCCCCTCAAGAGACCCAGTACTTC
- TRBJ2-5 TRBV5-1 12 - CASRGVAETQYF TGCGCCAGCCGGGGAGTTGCGGAGACCCAGTACTTC
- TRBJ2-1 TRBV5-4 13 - CASSRGPDNEQFF TGTGCCAGCAGCCGGGGTCCCGACAATGAGCAGTTCTTC
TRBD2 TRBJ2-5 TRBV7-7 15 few CASSPSGGGWETQYF TGTGCCAGCAGCCCTAGCGGGGGGGGCTGGGAGACCCAGTACTTC
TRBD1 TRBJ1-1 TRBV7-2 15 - CASRKTRQGNTEAFF TGTGCCAGCAGAAAAACCCGACAGGGAAACACTGAAGCTTTCTTT
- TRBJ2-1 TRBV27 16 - CASSSRYETEANEQFF TGTGCCAGCAGTTCCCGCTATGAGACAGAGGCCAATGAGCAGTTCTTC
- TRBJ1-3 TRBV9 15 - CASSVAHGSGNTIYF TGTGCCAGCAGCGTTGCCCACGGGAGCGGAAACACCATATATTTT
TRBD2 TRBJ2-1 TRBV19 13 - CAAGAGGGDEQFF TGTGCCGCGGGAGCGGGGGGCGGCGATGAGCAGTTCTTC
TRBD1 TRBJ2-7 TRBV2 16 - CASSGGQGSFSYEQYF TGTGCCAGCAGTGGGGGACAGGGATCTTTCTCCTACGAGCAGTACTTC
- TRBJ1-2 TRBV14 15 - CASSQGRGFNYGYTF TGTGCCAGCAGCCAAGGCCGGGGTTTTAACTATGGCTACACCTTC
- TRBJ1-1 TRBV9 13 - CASSATSNTEAFF TGTGCCAGCAGCGCAACTTCCAACACTGAAGCTTTCTTT
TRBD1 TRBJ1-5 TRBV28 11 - CASRRDRVTHF TGTGCCAGCAGACGGGACAGGGTCACGCATTTT
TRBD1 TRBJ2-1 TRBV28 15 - CASSFRQGVHNEQFF TGTGCCAGCAGTTTTCGACAGGGGGTCCACAATGAGCAGTTCTTC
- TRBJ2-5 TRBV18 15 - CASSPFSAGRETQYF TGTGCCAGCTCACCGTTTTCCGCGGGGAGAGAGACCCAGTACTTC
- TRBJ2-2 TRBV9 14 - CASSPGHNTGELFF TGTGCCAGCAGCCCCGGACATAACACCGGGGAGCTGTTTTTT
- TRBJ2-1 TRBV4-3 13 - CASSQERDNEQFF TGCGCCAGCAGCCAAGAACGGGACAATGAGCAGTTCTTC
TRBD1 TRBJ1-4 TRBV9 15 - CASSLRDRDNEKLFF TGTGCCAGCAGCTTGCGGGACAGGGATAATGAAAAACTGTTTTTT
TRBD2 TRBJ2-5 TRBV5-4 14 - CASRRAGGKETQYF TGTGCCAGCAGAAGAGCGGGGGGGAAAGAGACCCAGTACTTC
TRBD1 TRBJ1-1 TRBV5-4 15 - CASSSPYRGNTEAFF TGTGCCAGCAGCTCGCCATACAGGGGAAACACTGAAGCTTTCTTT
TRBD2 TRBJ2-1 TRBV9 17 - CASSVVSGGASYNEQFF TGTGCCAGCAGCGTAGTGAGCGGGGGGGCGTCCTACAATGAGCAGTTCTTC
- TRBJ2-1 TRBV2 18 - CASSAQDSPLGIYNEQFF TGTGCCAGCAGTGCGCAGGACAGCCCTCTGGGGATTTACAATGAGCAGTTCTTC
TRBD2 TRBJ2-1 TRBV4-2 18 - CASSQDSFGLAGYGEQFF TGTGCCAGCAGCCAAGATTCGTTCGGACTAGCGGGGTACGGTGAGCAGTTCTTC
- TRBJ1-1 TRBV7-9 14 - CASKNQGSNTEAFF TGTGCCAGCAAGAACCAGGGAAGCAACACTGAAGCTTTCTTT
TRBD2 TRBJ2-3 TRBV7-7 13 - CASSTSGGDTQYF TGTGCCAGCAGCACAAGCGGGGGAGATACGCAGTATTTT
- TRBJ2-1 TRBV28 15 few CASREGGEGFNEQFF TGTGCCAGCAGGGAGGGGGGGGAGGGGTTCAATGAGCAGTTCTTC
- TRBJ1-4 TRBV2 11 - CASRDNGKLFF TGTGCCAGCAGGGACAACGGAAAACTGTTTTTT
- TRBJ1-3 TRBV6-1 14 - CASSESVPGNTIYF TGTGCCAGCAGTGAAAGCGTTCCTGGAAACACCATATATTTT
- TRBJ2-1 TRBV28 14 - CASSRSGDRNEQFF TGTGCCAGCAGCCGATCCGGGGATCGAAATGAGCAGTTCTTC
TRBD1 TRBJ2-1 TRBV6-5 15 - CASSYGFDRVNEQFF TGTGCCAGCAGTTACGGCTTTGACAGGGTCAATGAGCAGTTCTTC
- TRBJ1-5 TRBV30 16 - CAWSFSPGLINQPQHF TGTGCCTGGAGTTTTTCTCCGGGACTGATCAATCAGCCCCAGCATTTT
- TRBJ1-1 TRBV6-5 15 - CASSYSMGAHTEAFF TGTGCCAGCAGTTACTCGATGGGGGCGCACACTGAAGCTTTCTTT
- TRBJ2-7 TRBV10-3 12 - CAISANSYEQYF TGTGCCATCAGTGCCAACTCCTACGAGCAGTACTTC
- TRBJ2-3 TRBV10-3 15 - CAISESTASTDTQYF TGTGCCATCAGTGAGTCGACAGCTAGCACAGATACGCAGTATTTT
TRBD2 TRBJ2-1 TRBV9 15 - CASSGEGGRYNEQFF TGTGCCAGCAGCGGGGAGGGAGGACGGTACAATGAGCAGTTCTTC
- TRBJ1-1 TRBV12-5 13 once CASGPEGWSEAFF TGTGCTAGTGGTCCGGAGGGATGGAGTGAAGCTTTCTTT
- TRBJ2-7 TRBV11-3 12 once CASSLRYGEQYF TGTGCCAGCAGCTTACGATACGGCGAGCAGTACTTC
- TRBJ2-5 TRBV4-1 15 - CASSQDFRGRETQYF TGCGCCAGCAGCCAAGATTTCAGGGGCCGAGAGACCCAGTACTTC
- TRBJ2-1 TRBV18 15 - CASSPLPGVNNEQFF TGTGCCAGCTCACCCCTGCCAGGGGTCAACAATGAGCAGTTCTTC
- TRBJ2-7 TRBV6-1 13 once CAVRTGLKYEQYF TGTGCCGTCCGAACAGGGTTGAAGTACGAGCAGTACTTC